The 29 T cell receptor beta chains reported below all come from one sample, sequenced in a study of OX40 agonist ivuxolimab in advanced cancers. Libraries were prepared by immunoSEQ multiplex PCR; TCRdb keeps only in-frame clonotypes and omits some of them. The sample contains about 99,000 clones, about 96% of which appear only once. The specimen comprised CD4+ or CD8+ T cells sorted from blood, sampled in a trial of the OX40 agonist ivuxolimab. The receptor set was obtained from an adult with an advanced solid tumor such as melanoma, head and neck, liver or kidney cancer.

This clone was seen a single time. The chain couples TRBV5-8 to TRBJ1-5; D remains unclear. CDR1 is SGHTS and CDR2 is YDEGEE in the germline V gene. The CDR3 covers 11 residues. Trimming removed 2 bases from V and 4 bases from J, with 1 base in between. CDR3 sequence (DNA): TGTGCCAGCAGCTTAAATCAGCCCCAGCATTTT. It encodes CASSLNQPQHF.

The chain joins TRBV5-8 to TRBJ2-3; maybe TRBD2 (6 bases). The CDR3 contains 15 residues. Looked up from germline, CDR1 is SGHTS and CDR2 is YDEGEE. Deletions cut 3 bases from V and 1 base from J, with 12 bases between. The CDR3 here is CASSWRGVGTDTQYF. Here the CDR3 DNA reads TGTGCCAGCAGCTGGAGGGGTGTCGGCACAGATACGCAGTATTTT.

This clone has just one count. The chain links TRBV27 to TRBJ2-7; 7 positions agree with TRBD1. The CDR3 has 15 residues. Unmatched junction bases numbered 5, after V lost 3 bases and J lost 0 bases. Germline-derived CDR1 and CDR2 are MNHEY and SMNVEV (reference sequence). CDR3 in amino acids: CASSFRAGGSYEQYF. CDR3 DNA sequence: TGTGCCAGCAGTTTTAGGGCAGGGGGCTCCTACGAGCAGTACTTC.

The V gene is TRBV19, the J gene TRBJ2-3, with D possibly being TRBD1 (6 bases). The V gene's germline CDR1 is LNHDA and CDR2 SQIVND (reference sequence). Trimming stripped 10 bases from V and 0 bases from J, with 17 bases between. The CDR3 runs 15 residues. Written as DNA, the CDR3 is TGTGCCACCTCCTGGGGGCCCTCTAGCACAGATACGCAGTATTTT. Amino acid sequence: CATSWGPSSTDTQYF.

The chain has TRBV19 and TRBJ1-1, with D possibly matching TRBD1 (5 bases). The germline V and J ends were trimmed by 1 base and 6 bases, with 15 bases remaining between them. The length of the CDR3 is 15 residues. Germline loops: CDR1 LNHDA, CDR2 SQIVND (reference sequence). The CDR3 spells CASSIVAGEAAEAFF. The CDR3 nucleotides are TGTGCCAGTAGTATAGTTGCGGGGGAAGCGGCTGAAGCTTTCTTT. The full variable domain, with the rest looked up from reference TRBV19 and TRBJ1-1, is DGGITQSPKYLFRKEGQNVTLSCEQNLNHDAMYWYRQDPGQGLRLIYYSQIVNDFQKGDIAEGYSVSREKKESFPLTVTSAQKNPTAFYLCASSIVAGEAAEAFFGQGTRLTVV.

A remark on this clone: At one end the junction does not follow the germline gene, possibly because of a read error. The rearrangement uses TRBV4-3 and TRBJ2-1; TRBD2 aligns across 9 bases. The CDR3 is 14 residues long. Germline loops: CDR1 LGHNA, CDR2 YSLEER. The CDR3 region has the DNA TGCGCCAGCAGCCAAGATCGGGGCGGGAGGGCCCGGGTCTTC. Translated: CASSQDRGGRARVF.

The chain recombines TRBV7-2 with TRBJ1-6, with TRBD1 matching 7 bases. Unmatched junction bases numbered 6, after V lost 4 bases and J lost 9 bases. From germline, CDR1 is SGHTA and CDR2 FQGNSA. CDR3 length equals 14 residues. In DNA, the CDR3 is TGTGCCAGCAGCTCGGGACAGCCCGGTTCACCCCTCCACTTT. Translation: CASSSGQPGSPLHF.

In its sample, this clone was seen once. J is TRBJ2-1 and V is TRBV9; weak D call: TRBD1 (6 bases). Germline loops: CDR1 SGDLS, CDR2 YYNGEE. This CDR3 spans 15 amino acids. Trimming left V 0 bases short and J 6 bases short, with 13 bases between. For the CDR3, the DNA is TGTGCCAGCAGCGTAGAGAGGGGGACACTCAATGAGCAGTTCTTC. Translating gives CASSVERGTLNEQFF.

The chain uses TRBV4-1 and TRBJ2-2; TRBD2 aligns across 10 bases. J gave up 6 bases and V 5 bases, and 6 bases lay outside the gene matches. This CDR3 has 15 residues. Germline V gene sequence: CDR1 MGHRA, CDR2 YSYEKL. The CDR3 here is CASSASGGRAGELFF. The CDR3 nucleotides read TGCGCCAGCAGCGCTAGCGGGGGACGCGCCGGGGAGCTGTTTTTT.

The chain couples TRBV28 to TRBJ1-4; 7 bases match TRBD1. In germline, CDR1 is MDHEN, CDR2 SYDVKM. The V gene end was trimmed by 5 bases and the J gene end by 5 bases; junction bases not matched to a gene: 5. The CDR3 covers 14 residues. The CDR3 bases are TGTGCCAGCAGTCCGGGACAGCTGAATGAAAAACTGTTTTTT. Its protein product is CASSPGQLNEKLFF.

The chain links TRBV19 to TRBJ1-3, with D hard to call. Germline V gene lookup returns CDR1 LNHDA and CDR2 SQIVND (reference sequence). The CDR3 spans 17 residues. V was trimmed by 5 bases and J by 10 bases, leaving 27 bases between them. The CDR3 DNA follows: TGTGCCAGTAGTTACGAGGGCAAGAAGATCCCAGAGGCGACCATATATTTT. Its protein is CASSYEGKKIPEATIYF.

The chain recombines TRBV10-2 with TRBJ2-5; D is ambiguous. V was pared by 7 bases and J by 2 bases, with 11 bases between. This CDR3 is 13 amino acids long. Germline assignment: CDR1 WSHSY and CDR2 SAAADI. Here the CDR3 DNA reads TGCGCCAGCACAAGCAGGCGTCAAGAGACCCAGTACTTC. Encoded protein: CASTSRRQETQYF.

The J gene is TRBJ2-2, the V gene TRBV7-9; D remains unclear. The CDR3 spans 15 residues. With 2 bases removed from V and 1 base from J, the gap between germline ends came to 8 bases. The germline V gene encodes CDR1 SEHNR and CDR2 FQNEAQ (reference sequence). CDR3 DNA: TGTGCCAGCAGCTTATATTTGGGGAACACCGGGGAGCTGTTTTTT. This gives the protein CASSLYLGNTGELFF. Variable domain in full (rest from reference TRBV7-9 and TRBJ2-2): DTGVSQNPRHKITKRGQNVTFRCDPISEHNRLYWYRQTLGQGPEFLTYFQNEAQLEKSRLLSDRFSAERPKGSFSTLEIQRTEQGDSAMYLCASSLYLGNTGELFFGEGSRLTVL.

This chain joins TRBV7-6 and TRBJ2-7, with D possibly TRBD1 on 6 matching bases. V gave up 5 bases and J gave up 2 bases, with 16 bases separating them. This CDR3 is 15 amino acids long. Germline loops: CDR1 SGHVS, CDR2 FNYEAQ. The CDR3 sequence: CASSPGAAETYEQYF. CDR3 nucleotides: TGTGCCAGCAGCCCAGGGGCAGCCGAGACCTACGAGCAGTACTTC.

Comment on this clone: Other DNA sequences in the same sample also yield this CDR3. The J gene is TRBJ2-7, the V gene TRBV27; no clear D gene. The CDR3 sequence is 14 residues long. The germline gives CDR1 MNHEY, CDR2 SMNVEV (reference sequence). Trimming pared 0 bases from V and 1 base from J, leaving 7 bases between. The CDR3 here is CASSLSGYSYEQYF. The CDR3 region has the DNA TGTGCCAGCAGTTTATCCGGATATTCCTACGAGCAGTACTTC.

This clone was detected once. This chain links TRBV10-1 with TRBJ2-1; D is possibly TRBD2 (5 bases). CDR1 is WNHNN and CDR2 is SYGVQD in the germline V gene (reference sequence). The CDR3 consists of 13 residues. The V end lost 3 bases, the J end lost 5 bases, and 8 bases lay between the germline ends. CDR3 sequence (DNA): TGCGCCAGCAGTGATGGACTTAACAATGAGCAGTTCTTC. It specifies CASSDGLNNEQFF.

The V and J genes are TRBV19 and TRBJ2-2, with D possibly matching TRBD1 (5 bases). Between the trimmed V and J ends, which lost 2 bases and 3 bases, there was a span of 10 bases. The germline V gene encodes CDR1 LNHDA and CDR2 SQIVND (reference sequence). The CDR3 consists of 15 residues. Here the CDR3 reads CASSIIVRDTGELFF. DNA of the CDR3: TGTGCCAGTAGTATAATCGTCAGGGACACCGGGGAGCTGTTTTTT.

The rearrangement uses TRBV5-8 and TRBJ2-1; D gene uncertain. The germline V gene encodes CDR1 SGHTS and CDR2 YDEGEE. The V and J ends lost 7 bases and 7 bases respectively, with 12 bases between them. The CDR3 runs 12 residues. CDR3: CASHLGKNEQFF. In DNA, the CDR3 is TGTGCCAGCCACTTGGGAAAAAATGAGCAGTTCTTC.

The J gene is TRBJ2-3, the V gene TRBV7-9; 7 bases align to TRBD2. CDR3 size: 19 residues. The V and J ends lost 4 bases and 2 bases, in that order; junction bases with no gene match: 18. Per the germline V gene, CDR1 is SEHNR and CDR2 is FQNEAQ (reference sequence). CDR3 DNA: TGTGCCAGCAGCTCCAATTTTCCCCCGCCTAGCGGTCTCACAGATACGCAGTATTTT. This translates into CASSSNFPPPSGLTDTQYF. Complete variable domain (other parts from reference TRBV7-9 and TRBJ2-3): DTGVSQNPRHKITKRGQNVTFRCDPISEHNRLYWYRQTLGQGPEFLTYFQNEAQLEKSRLLSDRFSAERPKGSFSTLEIQRTEQGDSAMYLCASSSNFPPPSGLTDTQYFGPGTRLTVL.

A single count supports this clone. V is TRBV5-4 and J is TRBJ2-7, with 11 bases that match TRBD2. Germline V CDR1 and CDR2: SGHNT, YYREEE (reference sequence). This CDR3 contains 13 residues. The ends lost 9 bases at V and 1 base at J; junction bases unmatched: 3. The CDR3 sequence: CATGTSGSYEQYF. CDR3 DNA sequence: TGTGCCACTGGGACTAGCGGATCCTACGAGCAGTACTTC.

The V gene is TRBV25-1, the J gene TRBJ1-6; no clear D gene. V was trimmed by 0 bases and J by 10 bases, leaving 4 bases between them. Germline CDR1 is MGHDK and CDR2 is SYGVNS. The CDR3 contains 12 residues. The chain's CDR3 is CASSEYRSPLHF. The CDR3 DNA follows: TGTGCCAGCAGTGAATACCGCTCACCCCTCCACTTT. The entire variable domain, with the rest obtained from reference TRBV25-1 and TRBJ1-6, is as follows: EADIYQTPRYLVIGTGKKITLECSQTMGHDKMYWYQQDPGMELHLIHYSYGVNSTEKGDLSSESTVSRIRTEHFPLTLESARPSHTSQYLCASSEYRSPLHFGNGTRLTVT.

This chain connects TRBV7-9 to TRBJ1-4; perhaps TRBD1 as D (5 bases). V was trimmed by 5 bases and J by 7 bases, leaving 20 bases between them. The CDR3 sequence is 16 residues long. Germline CDR1 reads SEHNR; CDR2 reads FQNEAQ (reference sequence). DNA for the CDR3: TGTGCCAGCAGCCCACTCCGAGGGGCAGGACGTGAAAAACTGTTTTTT. As protein: CASSPLRGAGREKLFF.

The gene calls are TRBV7-9 and TRBJ2-2; 8 bases fit TRBD1. Germline V gene data show CDR1 as SEHNR and CDR2 as FQNEAQ (reference sequence). The ends lost 3 bases at V and 1 base at J; junction bases unmatched: 10. This CDR3 has 18 amino acids. CDR3 nucleotide sequence: TGTGCCAGCAGCTTCTTTCCGGGACAGGAGATGAACACCGGGGAGCTGTTTTTT. It codes for CASSFFPGQEMNTGELFF.

The gene calls are TRBV6-5 and TRBJ2-3; D might be TRBD2 (5 bases). V was cut by 4 bases and J by 2 bases, with 7 bases left in between. Germline lookup yields CDR1 MNHEY and CDR2 SVGAGI. The CDR3 consists of 13 residues. This CDR3 is CASSLTNTDTQYF. The CDR3 DNA reads as TGTGCCAGCAGTTTGACTAACACAGATACGCAGTATTTT.

The genes are TRBV7-9 and TRBJ2-5; D might be TRBD2 (5 bases). V was cut by 5 bases and J by 4 bases, with 14 bases left in between. Germline assignment: CDR1 SEHNR and CDR2 FQNEAQ (reference sequence). The CDR3 totals 14 residues. The CDR3 nucleotides read TGTGCCAGCAGCATTCGGGGTAGGGCAGAGACCCAGTACTTC. This encodes CASSIRGRAETQYF.

In DNA, the CDR3 is TGTGCCAGTAGTCGCGGGACAGGGCTGGGCGAGCAGTACTTC. Protein product: CASSRGTGLGEQYF. V gene TRBV19 combines with J gene TRBJ2-7; 9 nucleotides align to TRBD1. The CDR3 has 14 amino acids. V lost 5 bases, J lost 6 bases, and 8 bases stayed unmatched. Germline assignment: CDR1 LNHDA and CDR2 SQIVND (reference sequence).

The CDR3 DNA reads as TGCGCCAGCACTGGATGGGGACAGCCCCAGCATTTT. This sequence encodes CASTGWGQPQHF. J is TRBJ1-5 and V is TRBV10-1, with D unresolved. V lost 7 bases to trimming and J lost 7 bases, with 11 bases between them. Per the germline V gene, CDR1 is WNHNN and CDR2 is SYGVQD (reference sequence). The CDR3 loop spans 12 amino acids.

The chain uses TRBV7-9 and TRBJ1-3; TRBD1 might be the D (5 bases). This CDR3 contains 15 residues. Germline values: CDR1 SEHNR, CDR2 FQNEAQ (reference sequence). The V gene lost 6 bases and the J gene lost 0 bases, with 12 bases spanning the gap. The chain's CDR3 is CASSRGATSGNTIYF. CDR3 DNA: TGTGCCAGCAGTAGAGGGGCGACCTCTGGAAACACCATATATTTT.

The gene calls are TRBV19 and TRBJ2-1; 8 bases match TRBD2. This CDR3 comprises 14 residues. The ends lost 5 bases at V and 5 bases at J; junction bases unmatched: 5. In germline, CDR1 is LNHDA, CDR2 SQIVND (reference sequence). CDR3 protein: CASSSGGPNNEQFF. CDR3 in DNA: TGTGCCAGTAGTTCGGGAGGGCCCAACAATGAGCAGTTCTTC.